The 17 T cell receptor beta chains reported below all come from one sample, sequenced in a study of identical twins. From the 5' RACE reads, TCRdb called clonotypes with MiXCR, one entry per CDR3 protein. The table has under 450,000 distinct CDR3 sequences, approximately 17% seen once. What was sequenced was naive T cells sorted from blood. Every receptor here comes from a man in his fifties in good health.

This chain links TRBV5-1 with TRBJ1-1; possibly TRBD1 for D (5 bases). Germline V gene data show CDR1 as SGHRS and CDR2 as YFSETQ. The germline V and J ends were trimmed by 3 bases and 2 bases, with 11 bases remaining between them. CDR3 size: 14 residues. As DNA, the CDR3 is TGCGCCAGCAGCTCGGGGGGACCAAACACTGAAGCTTTCTTT. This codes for CASSSGGPNTEAFF.

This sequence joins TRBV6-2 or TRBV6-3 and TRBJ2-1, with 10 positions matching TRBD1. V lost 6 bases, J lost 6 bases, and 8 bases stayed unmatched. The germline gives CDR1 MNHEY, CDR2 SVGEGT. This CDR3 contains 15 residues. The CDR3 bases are TGTGCCAGCAGCCAACGGGACAGGGGATTCAATGAGCAGTTCTTC. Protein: CASSQRDRGFNEQFF.

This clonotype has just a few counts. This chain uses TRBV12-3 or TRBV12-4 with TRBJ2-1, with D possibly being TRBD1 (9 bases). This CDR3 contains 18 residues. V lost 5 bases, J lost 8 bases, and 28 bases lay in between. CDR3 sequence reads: CASSPGTGSPGGLYEQFF. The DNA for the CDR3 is TGTGCCAGCAGTCCTGGGACAGGGTCACCGGGGGGGTTGTATGAGCAGTTCTTC.

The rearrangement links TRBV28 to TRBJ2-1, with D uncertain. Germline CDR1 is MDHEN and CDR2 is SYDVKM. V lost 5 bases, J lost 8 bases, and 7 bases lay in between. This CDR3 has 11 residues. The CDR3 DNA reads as TGTGCCAGCAGTATCCATGATGAGCAGTTCTTC. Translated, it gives CASSIHDEQFF.

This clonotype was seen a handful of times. The CDR3 DNA sequence: TGCGCCAGCAGCGAAACAGGGTCGAAGACCCAGTACTTC. Residues: CASSETGSKTQYF. This chain joins TRBV5-1 and TRBJ2-5; D might be TRBD1 (6 bases). Germline CDR1 is SGHRS and CDR2 is YFSETQ. The CDR3 is 13 residues long. V dropped 4 bases and J dropped 6 bases, with 13 bases sitting between them.

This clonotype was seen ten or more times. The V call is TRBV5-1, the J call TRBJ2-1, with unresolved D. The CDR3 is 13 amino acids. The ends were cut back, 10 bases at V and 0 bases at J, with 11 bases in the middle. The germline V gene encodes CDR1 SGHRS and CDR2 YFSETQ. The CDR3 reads CAVGKSSYNEQFF. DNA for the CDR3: TGCGCCGTGGGAAAAAGCTCCTACAATGAGCAGTTCTTC.

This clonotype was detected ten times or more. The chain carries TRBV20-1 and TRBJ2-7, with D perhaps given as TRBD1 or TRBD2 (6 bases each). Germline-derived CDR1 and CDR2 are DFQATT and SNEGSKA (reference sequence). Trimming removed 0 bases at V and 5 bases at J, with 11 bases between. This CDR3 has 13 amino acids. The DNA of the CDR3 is TGCAGTGCTAGAGATCTGGGGGGCGACGAGCAGTACTTC. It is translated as CSARDLGGDEQYF.

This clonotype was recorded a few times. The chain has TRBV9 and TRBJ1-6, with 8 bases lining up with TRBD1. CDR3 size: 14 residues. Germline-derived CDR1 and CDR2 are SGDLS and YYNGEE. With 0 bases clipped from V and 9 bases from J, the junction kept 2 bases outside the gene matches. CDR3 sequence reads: CASSVGQGISPLHF. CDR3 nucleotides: TGTGCCAGCAGCGTAGGACAGGGGATTTCACCCCTCCACTTT.

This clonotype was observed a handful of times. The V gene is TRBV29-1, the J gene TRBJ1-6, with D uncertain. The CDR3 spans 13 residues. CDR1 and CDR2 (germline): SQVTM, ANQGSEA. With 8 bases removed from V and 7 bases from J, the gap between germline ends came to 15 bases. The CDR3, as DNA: TGCAGCCCCGAGAAGGGATGGAATTCACCCCTCCACTTT. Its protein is CSPEKGWNSPLHF.

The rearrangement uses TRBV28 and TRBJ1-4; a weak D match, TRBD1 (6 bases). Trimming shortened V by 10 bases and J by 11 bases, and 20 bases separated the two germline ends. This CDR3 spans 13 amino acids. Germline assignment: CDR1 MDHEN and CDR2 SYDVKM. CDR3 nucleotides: TGTGCCACCCTCCGGGGGGCCGATTGGAAACTGTTTTTT. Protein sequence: CATLRGADWKLFF.

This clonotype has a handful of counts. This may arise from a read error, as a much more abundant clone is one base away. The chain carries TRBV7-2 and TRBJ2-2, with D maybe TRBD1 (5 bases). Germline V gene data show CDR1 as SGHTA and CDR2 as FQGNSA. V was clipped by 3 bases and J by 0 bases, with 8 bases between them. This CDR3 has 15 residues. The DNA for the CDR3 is TGTGCCAGCAGCTTCGACAGTACGAACACCGGGGAGCTGTTTTTT. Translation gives CASSFDSTNTGELFF.

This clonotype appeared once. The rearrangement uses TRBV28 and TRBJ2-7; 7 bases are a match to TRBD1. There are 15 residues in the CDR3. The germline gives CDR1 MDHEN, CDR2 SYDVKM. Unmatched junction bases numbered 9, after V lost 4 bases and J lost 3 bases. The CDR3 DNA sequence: TGTGCCAGCAGTTCGACCGGGACAGAAAGCTACGAGCAGTACTTC. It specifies CASSSTGTESYEQYF.

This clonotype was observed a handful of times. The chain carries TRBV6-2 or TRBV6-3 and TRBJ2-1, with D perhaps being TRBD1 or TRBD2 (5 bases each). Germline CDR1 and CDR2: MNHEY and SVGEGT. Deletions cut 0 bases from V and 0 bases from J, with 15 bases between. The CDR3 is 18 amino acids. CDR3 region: CASSYSRAGAGSYNEQFF. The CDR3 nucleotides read TGTGCCAGCAGTTACTCGAGGGCTGGGGCAGGCTCCTACAATGAGCAGTTCTTC.

The CDR3, as DNA: TGCAGTGCTAGAGTACCAAGGGGGGGGTGGAACACTGAAGCTTTCTTT. It specifies CSARVPRGGWNTEAFF. The gene calls are TRBV20-1 and TRBJ1-1; perhaps TRBD1 as D (6 bases). V was cut by 1 base and J by 1 base, with 16 bases left in between. From germline, CDR1 is DFQATT and CDR2 SNEGSKA (reference sequence). This CDR3 spans 16 amino acids.

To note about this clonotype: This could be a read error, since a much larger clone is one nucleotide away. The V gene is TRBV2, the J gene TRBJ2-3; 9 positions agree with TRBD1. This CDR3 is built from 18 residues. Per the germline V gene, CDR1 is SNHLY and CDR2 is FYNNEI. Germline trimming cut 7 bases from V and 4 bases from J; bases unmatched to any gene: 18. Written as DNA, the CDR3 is TGTGCCAGCATCCCCGGACAGGGGCGGGACTTTAGCGCAGATACGCAGTATTTT. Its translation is CASIPGQGRDFSADTQYF.

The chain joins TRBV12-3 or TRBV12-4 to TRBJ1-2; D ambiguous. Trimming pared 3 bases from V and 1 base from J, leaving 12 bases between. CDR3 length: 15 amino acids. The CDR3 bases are TGTGCCAGCAGTTTTGGTAGGGAGGATAACTATGGCTACACCTTC. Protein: CASSFGREDNYGYTF.

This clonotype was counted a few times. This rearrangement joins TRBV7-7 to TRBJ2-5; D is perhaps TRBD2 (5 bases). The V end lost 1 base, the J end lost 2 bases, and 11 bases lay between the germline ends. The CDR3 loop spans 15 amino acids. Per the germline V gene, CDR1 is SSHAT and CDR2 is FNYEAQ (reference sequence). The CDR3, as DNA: TGTGCCAGCAGCTTAGGTGCAGCGGAACAAGAGACCCAGTACTTC. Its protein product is CASSLGAAEQETQYF.